These 10 T cell receptor beta chains came from one sample sequenced in a study of CD8+ T cells in alopecia areata. Extraction and reverse transcription of RNA yielded cDNA as the sequencing template. TCRdb's table, derived via immunoSEQ multiplex PCR, lists solely in-frame clones and lacks some. The sample has 200,000 to 250,000 clones, more than 45% seen once. Treatment reported: oral pan-JAK inhibitor, 5-10 mg twice daily. This sample comprised CD4+ T cells sorted from blood, obtained at week 4, from a patient treated with tofacitinib. The receptors were sampled from a human donor with alopecia areata.

The chain couples TRBV6-5 to TRBJ1-6; TRBD1 matches at 9 bases. V dropped 8 bases and J dropped 7; count of bases not matched to a gene: 6. This CDR3 is built from 14 residues. Germline V CDR1 and CDR2: MNHEY, SVGAGI. The DNA of the CDR3 is TGTGCCAGCTGGAAGGGGACAGGGAATTCACCCCTCCACTTT. Translating it yields CASWKGTGNSPLHF.

This rearrangement joins TRBV4-3 to TRBJ2-7; 14 bases agree with TRBD2. Trimming cost V 4 bases and J 2 bases; bases outside gene matches: 7. Looked up from germline, CDR1 is LGHNA and CDR2 is YSLEER. This CDR3 is built from 17 residues. CDR3 protein: CASSRSRLAGGTYEQYF. The CDR3, as DNA: TGCGCCAGCAGCCGGTCCCGACTAGCGGGGGGGACCTACGAGCAGTACTTC.

This clone was recorded a few times. Here the CDR3 DNA reads TGCGCCAGCAGCTCCAACGGGACTAGCGGGGAGGGAGATACGCAGTATTTT. Amino acids: CASSSNGTSGEGDTQYF. The chain carries TRBV5-1 and TRBJ2-3; 13 nucleotides agree with TRBD2. V was clipped by 3 bases and J by 5 bases; unmatched bases: 9. Germline assignment: CDR1 SGHRS and CDR2 YFSETQ. This CDR3 is 17 amino acids long.

This clone was seen at least ten times. The chain couples TRBV6-6 to TRBJ1-2; weak D call: TRBD1 (5 bases). The CDR3 length is 13 residues. V was pared by 4 bases and J by 0 bases, with 6 bases between. Germline V gene sequence: CDR1 MNHNY, CDR2 SVGAGI (reference sequence). CDR3 sequence: CASSSTANYGYTF. Written as DNA, the CDR3 is TGTGCCAGCAGTTCGACAGCTAACTATGGCTACACCTTC.

The chain has TRBV7-2 and TRBJ2-3; 7 nucleotides line up with TRBD1. The CDR3 is 15 amino acids. Germline V CDR1 and CDR2: SGHTA, FQGNSA. The V segment lost 5 bases and the J segment 7 bases; nucleotides outside the gene matches: 12. CDR3 sequence: CASSPNRAGGHTQYF. CDR3 in DNA: TGTGCCAGCAGCCCCAACCGGGCAGGGGGACATACGCAGTATTTT.

The chain uses TRBV7-3 and TRBJ1-1, with a possible D match to TRBD1 (5 bases). The CDR3 is 15 amino acids. CDR1 is SGHTA, CDR2 FQGTGA, per germline. Trimming stripped 0 bases from V and 1 base from J, with 9 bases between. For the CDR3, the DNA is TGTGCCAGCAGCTTAACGGCCGGGACGAACACTGAAGCTTTCTTT. It codes for CASSLTAGTNTEAFF.

This clone was counted between two and nine times. This chain joins TRBV29-1 and TRBJ1-2, with D tentatively TRBD1 (5 bases). CDR3 length: 16 amino acids. Germline V gene lookup returns CDR1 SQVTM and CDR2 ANQGSEA. V dropped 3 bases and J dropped 6 bases, with 23 bases sitting between them. The CDR3 is CSVEPHGPRDFNGYTF. The CDR3 nucleotides are TGCAGCGTTGAGCCTCATGGCCCCCGGGACTTCAATGGCTACACCTTC.

A few counts support this clone. The genes are TRBV25-1 and TRBJ2-7, with TRBD2 as a possible D gene (5 bases). The germline V gene encodes CDR1 MGHDK and CDR2 SYGVNS. Trimming removed 5 bases from V and 2 bases from J, with 19 bases in between. CDR3 size: 16 residues. The CDR3 is CASSPPGVAAAYEQYF. The CDR3 DNA reads TGTGCCAGCAGTCCCCCCGGGGTGGCCGCCGCCTACGAGCAGTACTTC.

CDR3 sequence reads: CASSLSPGNTGELFF. The CDR3 coding sequence is TGTGCCAGCAGCTTAAGCCCGGGAAACACCGGGGAGCTGTTTTTT. The V gene is TRBV7-2, the J gene TRBJ2-2, with a tentative D call TRBD2 (5 bases). The CDR3 loop spans 15 amino acids. V dropped 2 bases and J dropped 2 bases, with 9 bases sitting between them. Germline loops: CDR1 SGHTA, CDR2 FQGNSA.

The sample holds a few counts of this clone. This rearrangement joins TRBV29-1 to TRBJ1-1; 7 positions match TRBD1. This CDR3 spans 16 amino acids. Germline values: CDR1 SQVTM, CDR2 ANQGSEA. Trimming at V came to 3 bases and at J to 6 bases, leaving 16 bases not matched to a gene. The CDR3 bases are TGCAGCGTTGAGAGTGAAGGGGGCGCATTGGGCCCTGAAGCTTTCTTT. This gives the protein CSVESEGGALGPEAFF.